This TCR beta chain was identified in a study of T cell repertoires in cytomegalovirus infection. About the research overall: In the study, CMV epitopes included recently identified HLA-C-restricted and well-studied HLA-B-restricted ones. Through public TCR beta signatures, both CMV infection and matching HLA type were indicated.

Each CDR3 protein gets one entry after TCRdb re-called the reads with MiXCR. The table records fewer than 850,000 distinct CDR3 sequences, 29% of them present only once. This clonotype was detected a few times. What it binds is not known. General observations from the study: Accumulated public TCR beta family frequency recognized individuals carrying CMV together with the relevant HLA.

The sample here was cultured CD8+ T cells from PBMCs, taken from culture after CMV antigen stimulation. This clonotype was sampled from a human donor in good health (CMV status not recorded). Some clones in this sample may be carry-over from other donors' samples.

The DNA for the CDR3 is TGTGCCAGCTCTCAGGGGAGTTCTCAGCCCCAGCATTTT. It codes for CASSQGSSQPQHF. The chain joins TRBV27 to TRBJ1-5; tentatively, D is TRBD1 (6 bases). The CDR3 runs 13 residues. V shed 8 bases and J shed 6 bases, with 14 bases lying between them. Per germline, CDR1 MNHEY and CDR2 SMNVEV (reference sequence).